The clone carrying this T cell receptor (beta chain) was counted a few times. The data belong to a study of early T cells in non-severe SARS-CoV-2 infection. The wider study: Sequencing was performed on bulk RNA from unsorted whole blood, leaving chains unpaired.

The germline gives CDR1 SGHRS, CDR2 YFSETQ. There are 15 residues in the CDR3. Trimming cost V 5 bases and J 1 base, with 13 bases left between them. Unique molecular identifiers (one per individual cDNA molecule) were attached. TCRdb called the 5' RACE reads again in MiXCR, with one record for every CDR3 protein. The sample lists 85,000 to 90,000 distinct CDR3 sequences; approximately 15% were seen once. The rearrangement uses TRBV5-1 and TRBJ1-5; no reliable D call. The TCR comes from an adult who was a healthcare worker with PCR-confirmed SARS-CoV-2 infection or an uninfected control (not recorded which). The sample consisted of whole blood. The CDR3 DNA reads TGCGCCAGCAGTTCGGAGGGTACAAGCAATCAGCCCCAGCATTTT. Protein product: CASSSEGTSNQPQHF.